This entry lists 4 T cell receptor beta chains sequenced from one sample in a study of T cell responses to AZD1222 COVID-19 vaccine. TCRdb's table, derived via immunoSEQ multiplex PCR, lists solely in-frame clones and lacks some. The data show about 160,000 clones, about 90% seen once. The specimen comprised peripheral blood, sampled 28 days after the second AZD1222 dose. These receptor sequences come from an adult who received the AZD1222 COVID-19 vaccine.

The chain employs TRBV3-1 (or the pseudogene TRBV3-2) and TRBJ1-2; the D is unclear. The germline V and J ends were trimmed by 0 bases and 8 bases, with 13 bases remaining between them. The CDR3 sequence is 14 residues long. CDR1 is LGHDT, CDR2 YNNKEL, per germline (reference sequence). The CDR3 DNA follows: TGTGCCAGCAGCCAAGAGGGCAGAATTCAGGGCTACACCTTC. Residues: CASSQEGRIQGYTF.

Remarks on this clone: This CDR3 is also generated by other DNA sequences in the sample. The rearrangement links TRBV4-1 to TRBJ1-1, with 7 bases that match TRBD1. Germline CDR1 reads MGHRA; CDR2 reads YSYEKL. V trimming: 6 bases; J trimming: 1 base; junction bases outside the gene matches: 5. The CDR3 loop spans 14 amino acids. The CDR3 bases are TGCGCCAGCAGGGGACAGTTGAAGAACACTGAAGCTTTCTTT. It specifies CASRGQLKNTEAFF.

The rearrangement uses TRBV5-1 and TRBJ1-3, with TRBD1 as a possible D gene (6 bases). CDR3 size: 15 residues. With 4 bases removed from V and 4 bases from J, the gap between germline ends came to 15 bases. Germline-derived CDR1 and CDR2 are SGHRS and YFSETQ. The CDR3: CASSTGQYIGNTIYF. The CDR3 DNA reads as TGCGCCAGCAGCACTGGACAGTATATAGGAAACACCATATATTTT.

The rearrangement links TRBV6-6 to TRBJ2-7, with TRBD1 as a possible D gene (6 bases). Germline V CDR1 and CDR2: MNHNY, SVGAGI (reference sequence). This CDR3 contains 17 residues. Trimming left V 5 bases short and J 0 bases short, with 20 bases between. The CDR3 region is CASSRGRGSGGSYEQYF. CDR3 DNA sequence: TGTGCCAGCAGTCGGGGCAGGGGCTCTGGAGGCTCCTACGAGCAGTACTTC.